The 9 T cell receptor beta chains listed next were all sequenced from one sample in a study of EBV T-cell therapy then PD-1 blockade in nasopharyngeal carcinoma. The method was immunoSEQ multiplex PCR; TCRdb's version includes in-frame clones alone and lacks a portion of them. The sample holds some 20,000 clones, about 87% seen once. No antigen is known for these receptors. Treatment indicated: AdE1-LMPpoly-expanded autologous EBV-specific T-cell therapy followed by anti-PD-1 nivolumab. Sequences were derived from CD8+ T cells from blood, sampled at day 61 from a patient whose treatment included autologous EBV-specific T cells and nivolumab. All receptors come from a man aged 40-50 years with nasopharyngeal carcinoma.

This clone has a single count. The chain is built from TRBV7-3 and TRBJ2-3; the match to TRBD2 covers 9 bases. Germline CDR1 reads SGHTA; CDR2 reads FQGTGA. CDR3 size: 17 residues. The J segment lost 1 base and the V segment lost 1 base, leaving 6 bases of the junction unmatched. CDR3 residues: CASSLIAGGPGTDTQYF. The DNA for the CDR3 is TGTGCCAGCAGCTTAATTGCGGGGGGGCCGGGCACAGATACGCAGTATTTT. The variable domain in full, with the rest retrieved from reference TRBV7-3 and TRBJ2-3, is GAGVSQTPSNKVTEKGKYVELRCDPISGHTALYWYRQSLGQGPEFLIYFQGTGAADDSGLPNDRFFAVRPEGSVSTLKIQRTERGDSAVYLCASSLIAGGPGTDTQYFGPGTRLTVL.

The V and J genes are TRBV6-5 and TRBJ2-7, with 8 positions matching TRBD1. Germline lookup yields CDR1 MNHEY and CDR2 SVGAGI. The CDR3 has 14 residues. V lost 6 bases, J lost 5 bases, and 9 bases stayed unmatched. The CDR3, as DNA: TGTGCCAGCAGAAGGAGCGGACAGGGCCACGAGCAGTACTTC. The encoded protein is CASRRSGQGHEQYF.

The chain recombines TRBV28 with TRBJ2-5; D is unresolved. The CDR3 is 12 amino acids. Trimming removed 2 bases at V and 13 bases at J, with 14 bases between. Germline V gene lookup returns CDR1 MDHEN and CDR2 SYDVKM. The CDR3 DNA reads TGTGCCAGCAGTTTACGACTCCAACGGTTGTACTTC. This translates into CASSLRLQRLYF.

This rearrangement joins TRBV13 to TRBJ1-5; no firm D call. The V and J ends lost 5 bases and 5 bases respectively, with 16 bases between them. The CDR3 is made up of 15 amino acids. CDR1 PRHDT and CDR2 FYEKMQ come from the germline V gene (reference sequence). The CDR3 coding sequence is TGTGCCAGCAGCCTTCGATCGGGTTCTCATCAGCCCCAGCATTTT. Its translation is CASSLRSGSHQPQHF.

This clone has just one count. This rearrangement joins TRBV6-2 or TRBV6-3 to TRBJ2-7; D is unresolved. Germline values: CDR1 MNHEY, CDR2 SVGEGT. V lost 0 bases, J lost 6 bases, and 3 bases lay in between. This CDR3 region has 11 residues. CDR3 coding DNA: TGTGCCAGCAGTTACTCGGTCGAGCAGTACTTC. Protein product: CASSYSVEQYF.

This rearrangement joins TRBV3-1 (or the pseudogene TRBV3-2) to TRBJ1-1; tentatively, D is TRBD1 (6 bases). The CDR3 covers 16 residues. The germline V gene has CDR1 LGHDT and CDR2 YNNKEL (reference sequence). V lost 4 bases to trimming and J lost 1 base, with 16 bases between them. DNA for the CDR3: TGTGCCAGCAGCCGAAGGGACACCGTACAGAACACTGAAGCTTTCTTT. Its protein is CASSRRDTVQNTEAFF.

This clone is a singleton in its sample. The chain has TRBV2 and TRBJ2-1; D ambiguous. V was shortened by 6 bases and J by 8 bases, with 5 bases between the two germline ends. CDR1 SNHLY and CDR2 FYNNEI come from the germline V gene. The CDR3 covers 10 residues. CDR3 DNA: TGTGCCAGCAGGGGCTATGAGCAGTTCTTC. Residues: CASRGYEQFF.

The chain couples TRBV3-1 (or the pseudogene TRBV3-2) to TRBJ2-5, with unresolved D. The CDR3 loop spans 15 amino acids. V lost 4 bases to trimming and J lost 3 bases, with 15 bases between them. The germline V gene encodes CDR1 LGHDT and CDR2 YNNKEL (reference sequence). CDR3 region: CASSREAWREETQYF. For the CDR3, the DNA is TGTGCCAGCAGCCGAGAAGCTTGGCGCGAAGAGACCCAGTACTTC.

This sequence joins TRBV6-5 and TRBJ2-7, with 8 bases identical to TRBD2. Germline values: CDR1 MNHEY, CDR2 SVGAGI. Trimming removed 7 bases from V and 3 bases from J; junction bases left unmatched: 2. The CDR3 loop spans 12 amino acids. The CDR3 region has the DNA TGTGCCAGCATCCGGGGGGGCTACGAGCAGTACTTC. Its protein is CASIRGGYEQYF.